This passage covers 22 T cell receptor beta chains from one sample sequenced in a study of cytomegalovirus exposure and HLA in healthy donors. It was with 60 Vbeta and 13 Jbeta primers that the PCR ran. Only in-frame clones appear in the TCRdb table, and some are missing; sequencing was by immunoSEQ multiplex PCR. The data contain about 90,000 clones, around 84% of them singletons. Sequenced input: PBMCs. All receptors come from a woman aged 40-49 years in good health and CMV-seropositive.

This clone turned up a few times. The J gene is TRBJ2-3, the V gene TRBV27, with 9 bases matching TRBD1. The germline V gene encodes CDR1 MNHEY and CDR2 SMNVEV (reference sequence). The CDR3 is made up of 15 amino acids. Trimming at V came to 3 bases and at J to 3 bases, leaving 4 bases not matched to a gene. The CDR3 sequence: CASSFGTGRTDTQYF. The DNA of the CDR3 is TGTGCCAGCAGTTTCGGGACAGGGAGGACAGATACGCAGTATTTT.

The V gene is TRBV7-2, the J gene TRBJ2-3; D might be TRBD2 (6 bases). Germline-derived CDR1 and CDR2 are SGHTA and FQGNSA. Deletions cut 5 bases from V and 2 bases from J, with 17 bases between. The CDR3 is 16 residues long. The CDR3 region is CASSPLGRGNTDTQYF. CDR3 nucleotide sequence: TGTGCCAGCAGCCCCTTAGGGCGGGGTAACACAGATACGCAGTATTTT.

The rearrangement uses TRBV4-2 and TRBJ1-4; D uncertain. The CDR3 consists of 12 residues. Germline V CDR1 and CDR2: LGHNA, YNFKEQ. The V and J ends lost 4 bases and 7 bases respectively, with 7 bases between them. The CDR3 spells CASSRTGEKLFF. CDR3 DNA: TGTGCCAGCAGCCGTACGGGTGAAAAACTGTTTTTT.

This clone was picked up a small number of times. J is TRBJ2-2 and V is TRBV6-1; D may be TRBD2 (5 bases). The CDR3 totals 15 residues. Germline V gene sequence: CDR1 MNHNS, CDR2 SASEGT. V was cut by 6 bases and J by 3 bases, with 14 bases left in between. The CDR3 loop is CASRFRGGDTGELFF. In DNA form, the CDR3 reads TGTGCCAGCAGATTCCGGGGTGGGGACACCGGGGAGCTGTTTTTT.

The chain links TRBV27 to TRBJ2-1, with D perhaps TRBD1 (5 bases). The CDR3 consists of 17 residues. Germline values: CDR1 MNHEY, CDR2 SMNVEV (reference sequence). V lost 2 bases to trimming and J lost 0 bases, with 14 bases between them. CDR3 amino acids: CASSLRRQQHSYNEQFF. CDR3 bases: TGTGCCAGCAGTTTACGACGACAGCAGCACTCCTACAATGAGCAGTTCTTC.

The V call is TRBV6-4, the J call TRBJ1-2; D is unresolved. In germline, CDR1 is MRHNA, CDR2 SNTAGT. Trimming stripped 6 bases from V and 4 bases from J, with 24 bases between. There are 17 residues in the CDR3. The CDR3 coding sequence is TGTGCCAGCAGCGACCCCAGATCCAGGCTAAATAGCTATGGCTACACCTTC. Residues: CASSDPRSRLNSYGYTF.

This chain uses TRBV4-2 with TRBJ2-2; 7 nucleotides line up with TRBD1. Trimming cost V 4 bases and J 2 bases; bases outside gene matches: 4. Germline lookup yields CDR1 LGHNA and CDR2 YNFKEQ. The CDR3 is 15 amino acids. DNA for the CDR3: TGTGCCAGCAGCCCCCGGACAGGAAACACCGGGGAGCTGTTTTTT. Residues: CASSPRTGNTGELFF.

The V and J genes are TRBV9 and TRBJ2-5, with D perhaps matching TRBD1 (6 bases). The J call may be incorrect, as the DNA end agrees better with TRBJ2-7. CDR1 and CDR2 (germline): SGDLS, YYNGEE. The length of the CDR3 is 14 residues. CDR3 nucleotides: TGTGCCAGCAGCCCTTCGACAGGAGACTACGAGCAGTACTTC. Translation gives CASSPSTGDYEQYF.

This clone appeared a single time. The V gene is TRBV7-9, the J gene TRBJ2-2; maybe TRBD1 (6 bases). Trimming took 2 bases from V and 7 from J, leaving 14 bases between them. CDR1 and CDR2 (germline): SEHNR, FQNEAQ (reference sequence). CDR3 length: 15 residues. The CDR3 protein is CASSLFYRVVGELFF. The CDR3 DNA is TGTGCCAGCAGCTTATTTTACAGGGTCGTCGGGGAGCTGTTTTTT.

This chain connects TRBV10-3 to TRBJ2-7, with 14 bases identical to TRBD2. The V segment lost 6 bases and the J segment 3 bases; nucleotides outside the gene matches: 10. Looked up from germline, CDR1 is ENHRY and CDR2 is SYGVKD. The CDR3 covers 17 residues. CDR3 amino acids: CAIRDGTSGSNVYEQYF. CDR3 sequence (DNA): TGTGCCATCAGGGACGGGACTAGCGGGAGTAACGTCTACGAGCAGTACTTC.

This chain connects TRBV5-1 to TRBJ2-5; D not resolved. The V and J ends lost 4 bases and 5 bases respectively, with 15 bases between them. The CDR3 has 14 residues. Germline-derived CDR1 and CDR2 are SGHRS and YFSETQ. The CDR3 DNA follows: TGCGCCAGCAGCCTCCAACCGAGCTCGGAGACCCAGTACTTC. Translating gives CASSLQPSSETQYF.

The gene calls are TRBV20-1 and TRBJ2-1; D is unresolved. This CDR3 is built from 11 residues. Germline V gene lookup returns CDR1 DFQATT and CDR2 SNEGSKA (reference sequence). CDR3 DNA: TGCAGAGCCTTTGGTGGCAATGAGCAGTTCTTC. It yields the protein CRAFGGNEQFF.

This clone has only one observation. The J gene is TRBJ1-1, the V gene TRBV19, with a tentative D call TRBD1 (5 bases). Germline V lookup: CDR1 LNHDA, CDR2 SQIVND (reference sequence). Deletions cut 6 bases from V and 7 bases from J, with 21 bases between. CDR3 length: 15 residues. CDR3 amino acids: CASRGNLQGTIEAFF. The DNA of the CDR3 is TGTGCCAGTAGGGGGAACCTCCAGGGAACAATTGAAGCTTTCTTT.

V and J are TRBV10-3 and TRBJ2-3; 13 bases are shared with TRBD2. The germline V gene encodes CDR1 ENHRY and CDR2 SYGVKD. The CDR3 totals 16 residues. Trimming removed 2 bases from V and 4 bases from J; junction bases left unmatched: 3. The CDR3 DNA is TGTGCCATCAGTGAGAGGACTAGCGGGAGACCAGATACGCAGTATTTT. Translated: CAISERTSGRPDTQYF.

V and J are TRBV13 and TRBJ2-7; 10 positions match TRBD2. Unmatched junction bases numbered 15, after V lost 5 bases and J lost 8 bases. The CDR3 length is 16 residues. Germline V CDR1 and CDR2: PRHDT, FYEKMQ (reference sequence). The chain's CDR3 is CASSPLAGEAKGQQYF. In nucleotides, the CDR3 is TGTGCCAGCAGCCCTCTAGCGGGAGAAGCGAAAGGGCAGCAGTACTTC.

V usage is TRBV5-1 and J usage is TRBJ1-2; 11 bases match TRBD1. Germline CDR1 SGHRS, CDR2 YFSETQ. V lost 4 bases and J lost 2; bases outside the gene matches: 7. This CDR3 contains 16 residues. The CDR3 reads CASSPRTGGPNYGYTF. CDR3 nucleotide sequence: TGCGCCAGCAGCCCGAGGACAGGGGGCCCCAACTATGGCTACACCTTC.

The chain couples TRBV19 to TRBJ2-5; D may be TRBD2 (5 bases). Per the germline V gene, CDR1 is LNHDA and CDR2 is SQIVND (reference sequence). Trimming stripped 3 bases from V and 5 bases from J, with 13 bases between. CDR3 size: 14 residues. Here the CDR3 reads CASSIRGLGETQYF. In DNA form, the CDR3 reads TGTGCCAGTAGTATCCGGGGTTTAGGGGAGACCCAGTACTTC.

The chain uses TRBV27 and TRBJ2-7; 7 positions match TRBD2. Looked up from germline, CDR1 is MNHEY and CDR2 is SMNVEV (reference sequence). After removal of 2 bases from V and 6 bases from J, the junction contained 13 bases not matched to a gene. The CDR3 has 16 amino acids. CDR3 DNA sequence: TGTGCCAGCAGTTTAAGCTCGACTAGCAGTTTTAGCGAGCAGTACTTC. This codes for CASSLSSTSSFSEQYF.

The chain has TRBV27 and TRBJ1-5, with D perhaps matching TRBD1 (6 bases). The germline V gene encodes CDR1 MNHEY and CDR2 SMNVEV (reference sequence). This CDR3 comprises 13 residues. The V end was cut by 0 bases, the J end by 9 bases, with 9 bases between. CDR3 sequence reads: CASSLSTGRPQHF. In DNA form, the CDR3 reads TGTGCCAGCAGTTTATCGACAGGTAGGCCCCAGCATTTT.

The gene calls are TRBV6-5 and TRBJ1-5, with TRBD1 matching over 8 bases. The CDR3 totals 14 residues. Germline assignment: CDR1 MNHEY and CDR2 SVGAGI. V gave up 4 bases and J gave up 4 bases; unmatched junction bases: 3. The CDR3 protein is CASSSRQGNQPQHF. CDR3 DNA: TGTGCCAGCAGTTCTCGACAGGGGAATCAGCCCCAGCATTTT.

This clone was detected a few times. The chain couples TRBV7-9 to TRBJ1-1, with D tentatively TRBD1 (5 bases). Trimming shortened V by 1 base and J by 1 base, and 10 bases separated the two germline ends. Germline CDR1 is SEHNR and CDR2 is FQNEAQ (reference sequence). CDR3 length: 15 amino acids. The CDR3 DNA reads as TGTGCCAGCAGCTTAGGGGGGGGTAAGAACACTGAAGCTTTCTTT. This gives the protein CASSLGGGKNTEAFF.

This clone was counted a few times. CDR3 loop: CASRERESPGELFF. The CDR3 DNA follows: TGTGCCAGCAGGGAGCGGGAGTCCCCCGGGGAGCTGTTTTTT. The chain uses TRBV7-2 and TRBJ2-2, with TRBD2 identical over 8 bases. The germline V gene encodes CDR1 SGHTA and CDR2 FQGNSA. The CDR3 is 14 amino acids. Unmatched junction bases numbered 6, after V lost 6 bases and J lost 6 bases.